This record covers a single T cell receptor beta chain. Its antigen is unknown. A read error may produce the germline difference seen at one junction end. Priming with a constant-region primer yielded TCR beta cDNA from approximately 500 ng total RNA. The TCR beta library was amplified through three nested multiplex PCR rounds in a modified ARM-PCR procedure. Each of the first two PCR rounds ran approximately 11 cycles with TRBV1-TRBV30 forward and C-beta reverse primers. TCRdb re-derived calls from the multiplex PCR reads in MiXCR, one entry per CDR3 protein. The table records roughly 49,000 distinct CDR3 sequences, around 73% of them present only once. Extraction of RNA together with DNA used about 17-31 mg of unsorted bulk tissue. Surgery removed the patients' primary liver carcinoma. The CDR3 loop spans 18 amino acids. Germline V gene sequence: CDR1 LGHNA, CDR2 YNFKEQ. This specimen belongs to a study of tumor-infiltrating lymphocytes in primary liver carcinoma. Study-wide background: Both sexes were represented among patients, who were 30 to 69 years old. Overall study results and limits: Tumors carried a top-250-clone fraction significantly exceeding that of blood (p = 0.039).

The sequenced sample was liver tumor tissue from sampling region 5. Subset described: tumor region T5, tumor centre. The clonotype originates from a man aged 40-50 years with primary liver carcinoma and hepatitis B virus infection. V usage is TRBV4-2 and J usage is TRBJ2-1; TRBD1 agrees at 7 bases. For the CDR3, the DNA is TGTGCGAGCAGCCAAAATTGGAGGACAGGCAGAGTCTACAATGAGCAGTTCTTC. Protein product: CASSQNWRTGRVYNEQFF.